The 32 T cell receptor beta chains listed next were all sequenced from one sample in a study of Ad26.COV2.S vaccination and SARS-CoV-2 variants. Generated by immunoSEQ multiplex PCR, the TCRdb table keeps only in-frame clones and is missing some. This table has some 480,000 clones, 87% appearing once. Treatment specified: 19 received Ad26.COV2.S at low or high dose, single or two shots; about 5 received placebo; per-sample allocation not given. It was on day 63 after the first vaccine or placebo injection that samples were taken. This material consisted of peripheral blood, taken in a trial of Ad26.COV2.S vaccine versus placebo. Source of these receptors: a person aged 18-60 years who received the Ad26.COV2.S COVID-19 vaccine or a placebo.

The chain uses TRBV6-5 and TRBJ2-1; 10 positions agree with TRBD1. Germline V gene data show CDR1 as MNHEY and CDR2 as SVGAGI. The CDR3 is 13 amino acids. V dropped 11 bases and J dropped 4; count of bases not matched to a gene: 5. The CDR3 nucleotides read TGTGCCTGTGGGACAGGGGATTACAATGAGCAGTTCTTC. This encodes CACGTGDYNEQFF.

The gene calls are TRBV30 and TRBJ2-6, with D unclear. V was clipped by 4 bases and J by 4 bases, with 11 bases between them. The CDR3 is 14 amino acids. The germline V gene has CDR1 GTSNPN and CDR2 SVGIG (reference sequence). The CDR3 sequence: CAWTARLGANVLTF. The DNA of the CDR3 is TGTGCCTGGACCGCCCGATTGGGGGCCAACGTCCTGACTTTC.

The chain combines TRBV3-1 (or the pseudogene TRBV3-2) with TRBJ1-1, with 8 nucleotides matching TRBD1. The CDR3 loop spans 15 amino acids. Trimming cost V 4 bases and J 6 bases; bases outside gene matches: 10. Germline CDR1 LGHDT, CDR2 YNNKEL (reference sequence). CDR3 amino acids: CASSRTRGLGAEAFF. The CDR3 DNA sequence: TGTGCCAGCAGCCGCACCAGGGGGCTAGGCGCTGAAGCTTTCTTT.

The chain recombines TRBV19 with TRBJ2-5; 9 bases agree with TRBD1. V was pared by 5 bases and J by 5 bases, with 6 bases of the junction left unmatched. This CDR3 region has 14 residues. Germline V gives CDR1 LNHDA, CDR2 SQIVND (reference sequence). The CDR3 protein is CASSRQGGVETQYF. The CDR3 coding sequence is TGTGCCAGTAGTCGACAGGGGGGTGTGGAGACCCAGTACTTC.

V and J are TRBV15 and TRBJ2-1; TRBD2 matches 16 bases. J lost 4 bases, V lost 8 bases, and 8 bases had no gene match. The CDR3 length is 17 residues. Looked up from germline, CDR1 is LNHNV and CDR2 is YYDKDF (reference sequence). The CDR3 region has the DNA TGTGCCACCCGGAGCGGGACTAGCGGGAGGGTGTACAATGAGCAGTTCTTC. Residues: CATRSGTSGRVYNEQFF.

The J gene is TRBJ2-3, the V gene TRBV30, with 8 bases lining up with TRBD2. Germline CDR1 GTSNPN, CDR2 SVGIG (reference sequence). The J segment lost 5 bases and the V segment lost 0 bases, leaving 4 bases of the junction unmatched. This CDR3 comprises 14 residues. This CDR3 reads CAWSVAGVKDTQYF. The CDR3 nucleotides read TGTGCCTGGAGTGTAGCGGGAGTGAAAGATACGCAGTATTTT.

This clone was observed a few times. The rearrangement links TRBV29-1 to TRBJ2-3; TRBD2 might be the D (6 bases). V was clipped by 7 bases and J by 6 bases, with 17 bases between them. The CDR3 contains 13 residues. Germline CDR1 reads SQVTM; CDR2 reads ANQGSEA. CDR3 sequence: CSAKRVGRDTQYF. The CDR3 DNA sequence: TGCAGCGCCAAGCGGGTGGGGAGGGATACGCAGTATTTT.

The table lists this clone with a few counts. The chain carries TRBV28 and TRBJ2-7, with 8 bases identical to TRBD1. CDR1 is MDHEN, CDR2 SYDVKM, per germline. Trimming cost V 5 bases and J 4 bases; bases outside gene matches: 10. The CDR3 is 15 residues long. The CDR3 region has the DNA TGTGCCAGCAGTCCCCGGACAGGGAAGGAGTACGAGCAGTACTTC. It translates to CASSPRTGKEYEQYF.

This chain links TRBV9 with TRBJ1-1, with TRBD1 as a possible D gene (6 bases). Germline CDR1 SGDLS, CDR2 YYNGEE. Trimming left V 0 bases short and J 1 base short, with 10 bases between. This CDR3 is 15 amino acids long. In DNA form, the CDR3 reads TGTGCCAGCAGCGTAGGTCAGGGGCGGAACACTGAAGCTTTCTTT. This gives the protein CASSVGQGRNTEAFF.

The chain joins TRBV24-1 to TRBJ2-1; the D gene could be TRBD1 or TRBD2 (5 bases each). Germline CDR1 reads KGHDR; CDR2 reads SFDVKD. Trimming shortened V by 0 bases and J by 12 bases, and 20 bases separated the two germline ends. The CDR3 has 16 amino acids. Here the CDR3 DNA reads TGTGCCACCAGTGATTTGCAAGGAGGTGGGGTTAGGGGGCAGTTCTTC. As protein: CATSDLQGGGVRGQFF.

A note on this clone: Distinct nucleotide sequences in the sample also encode this CDR3. As DNA, the CDR3 is TGTGCCAGCAGCCCAGCCTACGAGCAGTACTTC. This gives the protein CASSPAYEQYF. The rearrangement links TRBV11-2 to TRBJ2-7; D is unclear. V lost 5 bases to trimming and J lost 2 bases, with 4 bases between them. The CDR3 has 11 residues. From germline, CDR1 is SGHAT and CDR2 FQNNGV.

This chain joins TRBV7-3 and TRBJ1-3; a weak D match, TRBD1 (5 bases). Germline-derived CDR1 and CDR2 are SGHTA and FQGTGA. V dropped 2 bases and J dropped 2 bases, with 7 bases sitting between them. The CDR3 length is 14 residues. CDR3 amino acids: CASSLWGTGNTIYF. For the CDR3, the DNA is TGTGCCAGCAGCTTATGGGGGACTGGAAACACCATATATTTT.

The rearrangement joins TRBV28 to TRBJ2-1, with TRBD2 matching over 10 bases. Germline V gene sequence: CDR1 MDHEN, CDR2 SYDVKM. V shed 4 bases, J shed 4 bases, and the junction held 16 bases outside the gene matches. The CDR3 runs to 19 residues. CDR3 region: CASSSYYGLAVEKYNEQFF. CDR3 nucleotides: TGTGCCAGCAGTTCCTACTACGGACTAGCGGTCGAAAAATACAATGAGCAGTTCTTC.

This sequence joins TRBV19 and TRBJ2-1, with a weak D call TRBD1 (6 bases). CDR1 LNHDA and CDR2 SQIVND come from the germline V gene (reference sequence). CDR3 length: 16 residues. Trimming stripped 2 bases from V and 5 bases from J, with 16 bases between. The CDR3 reads CASSILGGTSNNEQFF. The CDR3 DNA reads TGTGCCAGTAGTATATTAGGGGGAACTTCCAACAATGAGCAGTTCTTC. Full variable domain (rest looked up from reference TRBV19 and TRBJ2-1): DGGITQSPKYLFRKEGQNVTLSCEQNLNHDAMYWYRQDPGQGLRLIYYSQIVNDFQKGDIAEGYSVSREKKESFPLTVTSAQKNPTAFYLCASSILGGTSNNEQFFGPGTRLTVL.

This CDR3 reads CASSQDRRGAYNSPLHF. For the CDR3, the DNA is TGTGCCAGCAGCCAAGATCGGAGGGGGGCCTATAATTCACCCCTCCACTTT. The chain has TRBV3-1 (or the pseudogene TRBV3-2) and TRBJ1-6; TRBD1 is a possible D gene (6 bases). CDR3 size: 17 residues. Trimming took 0 bases from V and 2 from J, leaving 11 bases between them. Germline V gene data show CDR1 as LGHDT and CDR2 as YNNKEL (reference sequence).

The V and J genes are TRBV28 and TRBJ1-3; the D gene is possibly TRBD1 (6 bases). Germline CDR1 and CDR2: MDHEN and SYDVKM. CDR3 length: 16 residues. V lost 6 bases, J lost 7 bases, and 22 bases lay in between. The CDR3 here is CASRAQSRQGRNTIYF. CDR3 coding DNA: TGTGCCAGCAGGGCCCAATCCCGGCAGGGGAGGAACACCATATATTTT.

The chain couples TRBV27 to TRBJ1-1, with 11 bases lining up with TRBD1. After removal of 3 bases from V and 6 bases from J, the junction contained 15 bases not matched to a gene. From germline, CDR1 is MNHEY and CDR2 SMNVEV (reference sequence). The length of the CDR3 is 18 residues. The CDR3 here is CASSFTGPGQGVGPEAFF. The DNA of the CDR3 is TGTGCCAGCAGTTTCACCGGCCCGGGACAGGGGGTGGGCCCTGAAGCTTTCTTT.

In this sample, this clone turned up once. The chain links TRBV2 to TRBJ1-6, with D maybe TRBD1 (5 bases). V lost 3 bases and J lost 10, with 13 bases in between. Germline assignment: CDR1 SNHLY and CDR2 FYNNEI. This CDR3 is built from 14 residues. The CDR3 nucleotides are TGTGCCAGCAGTGAGGGACCACGGGGCTCACCCCTCCACTTT. This gives the protein CASSEGPRGSPLHF.

This chain links TRBV9 with TRBJ2-7, with TRBD2 identical over 8 bases. The length of the CDR3 is 15 residues. CDR1 SGDLS and CDR2 YYNGEE come from the germline V gene. With 3 bases clipped from V and 1 base from J, the junction kept 6 bases outside the gene matches. CDR3 DNA sequence: TGTGCCAGCAGCGCCGAGGGACTAGGATCCTACGAGCAGTACTTC. It encodes CASSAEGLGSYEQYF.

This sequence joins TRBV5-6 and TRBJ2-1; 7 nucleotides agree with TRBD2. Germline V gives CDR1 SGHDT, CDR2 YYEEEE. With V trimmed by 3 bases and J by 8 bases, 11 bases remained unmatched. The CDR3 runs to 15 residues. The CDR3 loop is CASSSWAGAGYEQFF. CDR3 nucleotides: TGTGCCAGCAGCTCTTGGGCGGGAGCTGGCTATGAGCAGTTCTTC.

The gene calls are TRBV30 and TRBJ1-2; D uncertain. V lost 5 bases and J lost 1, with 5 bases in between. Per the germline V gene, CDR1 is GTSNPN and CDR2 is SVGIG (reference sequence). The CDR3 extends over 11 amino acids. CDR3 region: CAWVVNYGYTF. CDR3 sequence (DNA): TGTGCCTGGGTCGTTAACTATGGCTACACCTTC.

The chain recombines TRBV28 with TRBJ1-6; unclear D gene. CDR1 and CDR2 from the germline V gene are MDHEN and SYDVKM. V shed 5 bases and J shed 0 bases, with 17 bases lying between them. This CDR3 has 18 residues. The CDR3 DNA reads as TGTGCCAGCAGTGCCCCAGCTACAGATAGCTCCTATAATTCACCCCTCCACTTT. Protein: CASSAPATDSSYNSPLHF. Together with reference TRBV28 and TRBJ1-6, the CDR3 gives the full variable domain: DVKVTQSSRYLVKRTGEKVFLECVQDMDHENMFWYRQDPGLGLRLIYFSYDVKMKEKGDIPEGYSVSREKKERFSLILESASTNQTSMYLCASSAPATDSSYNSPLHFGNGTRLTVT.

The rearrangement links TRBV27 to TRBJ2-7; 10 nucleotides line up with TRBD1. The CDR3 length is 15 residues. Per the germline V gene, CDR1 is MNHEY and CDR2 is SMNVEV (reference sequence). V lost 8 bases to trimming and J lost 7 bases; unmatched junction nucleotides: 14. CDR3 protein: CASGWGTGASREQYF. The CDR3 DNA is TGTGCCAGCGGCTGGGGGACAGGGGCTTCTAGAGAGCAGTACTTC.

There are a few counts of this clone. The chain uses TRBV7-2 and TRBJ1-1; D unclear. Germline V gives CDR1 SGHTA, CDR2 FQGNSA. The CDR3 runs to 13 residues. The ends were cut back, 2 bases at V and 6 bases at J, with 10 bases in the middle. The DNA of the CDR3 is TGTGCCAGCAGCTTATATTCGGTTTCTGAAGCTTTCTTT. Its protein is CASSLYSVSEAFF.

The chain carries TRBV19 and TRBJ2-1; 9 nucleotides agree with TRBD2. The CDR3 length is 14 residues. After removal of 6 bases from V and 6 bases from J, the junction contained 6 bases not matched to a gene. Germline-derived CDR1 and CDR2 are LNHDA and SQIVND (reference sequence). CDR3 region: CASSPGLASNEQFF. DNA for the CDR3: TGTGCCAGTAGCCCCGGACTAGCGAGCAATGAGCAGTTCTTC.

The chain has TRBV5-1 and TRBJ2-7; the D gene is possibly TRBD1 (6 bases). The germline gives CDR1 SGHRS, CDR2 YFSETQ. V lost 0 bases and J lost 3, with 7 bases in between. CDR3 length: 13 residues. This CDR3 reads CASSLVQGYEQYF. Written as DNA, the CDR3 is TGCGCCAGCAGCTTGGTACAGGGCTACGAGCAGTACTTC.

This sequence joins TRBV7-9 and TRBJ2-7, with a weak D call TRBD2 (6 bases). V was clipped by 5 bases and J by 9 bases, with 17 bases between them. The length of the CDR3 is 13 residues. Looked up from germline, CDR1 is SEHNR and CDR2 is FQNEAQ (reference sequence). CDR3 sequence reads: CASSPQGGDRQYF. CDR3 nucleotides: TGTGCCAGCAGCCCCCAAGGAGGGGACCGGCAGTACTTC.

V is TRBV11-3 and J is TRBJ2-1; D uncertain. V gave up 2 bases and J gave up 0 bases, with 5 bases separating them. There are 14 residues in the CDR3. Germline-derived CDR1 and CDR2 are SGHNT and YENEEA. The CDR3: CASSLTHSYNEQFF. For the CDR3, the DNA is TGTGCCAGCAGCTTAACTCACTCCTACAATGAGCAGTTCTTC.

This clone came up once. The chain combines TRBV20-1 with TRBJ2-5; D is perhaps TRBD1 (6 bases). The CDR3 is 15 residues long. CDR1 is DFQATT, CDR2 SNEGSKA, per germline (reference sequence). The V gene lost 3 bases and the J gene lost 2 bases, with 16 bases spanning the gap. The CDR3 sequence is CSASGGQTSQETQYF. Here the CDR3 DNA reads TGCAGTGCTAGTGGTGGACAGACCTCTCAAGAGACCCAGTACTTC.

This clone was seen just once. V gene TRBV15 combines with J gene TRBJ1-2, with a weak D call TRBD1 (5 bases). This CDR3 region has 16 residues. V was pared by 0 bases and J by 2 bases, with 13 bases between. The germline gives CDR1 LNHNV, CDR2 YYDKDF (reference sequence). The CDR3 DNA follows: TGTGCCACCAGCAGAGATCCTGAGGGACGGAACTATGGCTACACCTTC. It specifies CATSRDPEGRNYGYTF.

The V call is TRBV2, the J call TRBJ1-5; no reliable D call. Trimming shortened V by 8 bases and J by 2 bases, and 13 bases separated the two germline ends. This CDR3 has 14 amino acids. CDR1 and CDR2 from the germline V gene are SNHLY and FYNNEI. CDR3 residues: CASEAGRGNQPQHF. CDR3 nucleotides: TGTGCCAGCGAGGCTGGGCGTGGCAATCAGCCCCAGCATTTT.

This clone was observed a single time. The chain carries TRBV29-1 and TRBJ1-1; no reliable D call. Germline CDR1 and CDR2: SQVTM and ANQGSEA. The germline V and J ends were trimmed by 5 bases and 0 bases, with 13 bases remaining between them. CDR3 length: 14 amino acids. The DNA for the CDR3 is TGCAGCGTTCTCGTTCGAGGGATGAACACTGAAGCTTTCTTT. Encoded protein: CSVLVRGMNTEAFF.